These 6 T cell receptor beta chains were sequenced from one sample in a study of shared clonotypes between healthy human individuals. Sequencing was performed with immunoSEQ multiplex PCR; in TCRdb, only in-frame clones are kept and a portion is missing. The sample contains 950,000 to 1,200,000 clones, 70% to 80% of which appear only once. Material: memory CD4+ T cells from PBMCs. The subset here: CD45RA-negative fraction. The receptors stem from a man between 18 and 29 years old in good health. Some clones in this sample may be carry-over from other donors' samples.

V is TRBV28 and J is TRBJ1-1; unclear D gene. V was shortened by 8 bases and J by 2 bases, with 21 bases between the two germline ends. Looked up from germline, CDR1 is MDHEN and CDR2 is SYDVKM. The CDR3 runs to 16 residues. As DNA, the CDR3 is TGTGCCAGCGGGTCCTCTGGGTTACGCGGAAACACTGAAGCTTTCTTT. The encoded protein is CASGSSGLRGNTEAFF.

The chain is built from TRBV11-2 and TRBJ2-3; D remains ambiguous. CDR3 size: 11 residues. Trimming took off 2 bases at V and 10 bases at J, with 7 bases between the two ends. CDR1 and CDR2 (germline): SGHAT, FQNNGV. The CDR3 region is CASSLRMAQYF. The CDR3 nucleotides are TGTGCCAGCAGCTTACGGATGGCGCAGTATTTT. The full variable domain, with the rest looked up from reference TRBV11-2 and TRBJ2-3, is EAGVAQSPRYKIIEKRQSVAFWCNPISGHATLYWYQQILGQGPKLLIQFQNNGVVDDSQLPKDRFSAERLKGVDSTLKIQPAKLEDSAVYLCASSLRMAQYFGPGTRLTVL.

The CDR3 DNA reads as TGTGCCAGCAGTTCCCCCAACGGTGGGGGCTACTCCTACGAGCAGTACTTC. This sequence encodes CASSSPNGGGYSYEQYF. This chain uses TRBV27 with TRBJ2-7; D may be TRBD1 (6 bases). The germline V gene encodes CDR1 MNHEY and CDR2 SMNVEV (reference sequence). The CDR3 spans 17 residues. V was shortened by 4 bases and J by 0 bases, with 19 bases between the two germline ends.

This clone was found a few times. The rearrangement links TRBV28 to TRBJ1-1; no reliable D call. V lost 5 bases and J 1 base, leaving 2 bases between the germline ends. The CDR3 consists of 11 residues. Per the germline V gene, CDR1 is MDHEN and CDR2 is SYDVKM. CDR3 sequence (DNA): TGTGCCAGCAGTACGAACACTGAAGCTTTCTTT. It encodes CASSTNTEAFF. The full variable domain, with the rest looked up from reference TRBV28 and TRBJ1-1, is DVKVTQSSRYLVKRTGEKVFLECVQDMDHENMFWYRQDPGLGLRLIYFSYDVKMKEKGDIPEGYSVSREKKERFSLILESASTNQTSMYLCASSTNTEAFFGQGTRLTVV.

The chain carries TRBV10-2 and TRBJ2-1; 14 bases agree with TRBD2. The CDR3 loop spans 15 amino acids. The V and J ends lost 8 bases and 7 bases, in that order; junction bases with no gene match: 7. Germline CDR1 WSHSY, CDR2 SAAADI. CDR3 in DNA: TGCGCCAGCCAGGGACTAGCGGGAGTCGGAAATGAGCAGTTCTTC. This codes for CASQGLAGVGNEQFF.

The chain recombines TRBV19 with TRBJ2-1; 10 positions agree with TRBD2. Germline-derived CDR1 and CDR2 are LNHDA and SQIVND (reference sequence). The CDR3 has 15 amino acids. The junction had 4 bases not matched to a gene; V was cut back by 2 bases and J by 6 bases. Here the CDR3 DNA reads TGTGCCAGTAGTATACTAGCGGGAGTGCCCAATGAGCAGTTCTTC. It encodes CASSILAGVPNEQFF. Combining the CDR3 with reference TRBV19 and TRBJ2-1 gives the whole variable domain DGGITQSPKYLFRKEGQNVTLSCEQNLNHDAMYWYRQDPGQGLRLIYYSQIVNDFQKGDIAEGYSVSREKKESFPLTVTSAQKNPTAFYLCASSILAGVPNEQFFGPGTRLTVL.